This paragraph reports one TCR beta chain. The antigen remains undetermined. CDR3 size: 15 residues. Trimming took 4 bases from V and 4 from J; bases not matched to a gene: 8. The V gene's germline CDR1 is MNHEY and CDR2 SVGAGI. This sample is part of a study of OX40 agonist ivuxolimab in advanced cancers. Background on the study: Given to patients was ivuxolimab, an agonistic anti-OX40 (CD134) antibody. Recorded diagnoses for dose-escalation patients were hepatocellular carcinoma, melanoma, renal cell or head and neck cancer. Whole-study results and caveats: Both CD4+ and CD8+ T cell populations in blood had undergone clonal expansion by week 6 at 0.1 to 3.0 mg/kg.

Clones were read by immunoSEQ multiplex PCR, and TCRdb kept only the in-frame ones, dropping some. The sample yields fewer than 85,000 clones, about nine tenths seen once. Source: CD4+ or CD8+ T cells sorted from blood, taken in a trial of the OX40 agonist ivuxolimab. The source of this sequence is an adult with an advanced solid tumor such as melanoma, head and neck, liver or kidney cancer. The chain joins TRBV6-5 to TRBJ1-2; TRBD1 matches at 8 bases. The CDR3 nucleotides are TGTGCCAGCAGTTCCAGGGGGCGGGGGCCCTATGGCTACACCTTC. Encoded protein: CASSSRGRGPYGYTF.